Below are 2 T cell receptor beta chains sequenced from a single sample in a study of blood T cell repertoires in COVID-19 (dated by TCRdb to 2020 to 2021). Receptor amplification or capture employed the immunoSEQ multiplex PCR assay. TCRdb holds this immuneACCESS table with in-frame rearrangements only. Some clones are missing; in checked studies, unresolved V genes explain under half, and the rest has no known cause. The table for this sample lists hundreds of thousands of clones; 85% to 90% of them were counted only once. Clones ranked in the top ten supply about 1.7% of the sample. Sequencing was carried out using PBMCs or T cells enriched from blood (not recorded which). These TCRs come from a young woman with acute COVID-19.

CDR3 bases: TGTGCCAGTAGCATTAAGAGGGGGCACTATGAAAAACTGTTTTTT. It codes for CASSIKRGHYEKLFF. The chain is built from TRBV19 and TRBJ1-4; 7 bases are a match to TRBD1. The germline gives CDR1 LNHDA, CDR2 SQIVND (reference sequence). CDR3 length equals 15 residues. V was pared by 6 bases and J by 6 bases, with 10 bases of the junction left unmatched.

The rearrangement links TRBV2 to TRBJ2-3; the D is unclear. Germline assignment: CDR1 SNHLY and CDR2 FYNNEI. This CDR3 has 13 amino acids. V was clipped by 4 bases and J by 7 bases, with 12 bases between them. The CDR3 sequence: CASSVLAVNTQYF. CDR3 sequence (DNA): TGTGCCAGCAGTGTCCTGGCAGTGAATACGCAGTATTTT.